Each of the 19 T cell receptor beta chains below was sequenced from the same sample in a study of post-analysis software for immune sequencing data. General study results and limits: When patients were compared with controls, four or five TRBV segments were more frequent, TRBV5-6, TRBV5-1 and TRBV20-1 among them.

For these receptors, no antigen is known. Every TCR beta cDNA library bore unique molecular identifiers. One entry per CDR3 protein, called by TCRdb with MiXCR from the PCR reads. The data contain approximately 440,000 distinct CDR3 sequences, roughly 46% of them singletons. What was sequenced was blood. These receptor sequences come from a girl aged 10-17 years with multiple sclerosis.

The chain couples TRBV2 to TRBJ1-3; D not resolved. Looked up from germline, CDR1 is SNHLY and CDR2 is FYNNEI. The CDR3 consists of 11 residues. The ends were cut back, 4 bases at V and 4 bases at J, with 2 bases in the middle. For the CDR3, the DNA is TGTGCCAGCAGTGCAGGAAACACCATATATTTT. This encodes CASSAGNTIYF.

CDR3 amino acids: CGHQLPNEQYF. As DNA, the CDR3 is TGCGGCCACCAGCTCCCGAACGAGCAGTACTTC. This chain joins TRBV10-2 and TRBJ2-7; D gene unclear. This CDR3 comprises 11 residues. Germline values: CDR1 WSHSY, CDR2 SAAADI.

In this sample, this clonotype turned up a few times. The chain has TRBV24-1 and TRBJ2-1; 11 bases align to TRBD2. The ends lost 1 base at V and 0 bases at J; junction bases unmatched: 7. The CDR3 spans 19 residues. CDR1 and CDR2 from the germline V gene are KGHDR and SFDVKD. CDR3 residues: CATSDLPSGRSSSYNEQFF. The CDR3 bases are TGTGCCACCAGTGATTTACCTAGCGGGAGGTCCAGCTCCTACAATGAGCAGTTCTTC.

V and J are TRBV29-1 and TRBJ2-7, with D perhaps assigned TRBD1 or TRBD2 (5 bases each). The CDR3 length is 13 residues. Trimming cost V 6 bases and J 0 bases, with 12 bases left between them. CDR1 is SQVTM, CDR2 ANQGSEA, per germline. The CDR3 loop reads CSVAGTTSYEQYF. Written as DNA, the CDR3 is TGCAGCGTAGCCGGGACGACCTCCTACGAGCAGTACTTC.

For the CDR3, the DNA is TGTGCCAGTAGTACCGGGAGGGCAGGTTTTGGAGAGACCCAGTACTTC. It yields the protein CASSTGRAGFGETQYF. The V gene is TRBV19, the J gene TRBJ2-7; 8 bases map to TRBD2. The closer fit of TRBJ2-5 to the DNA end suggests the J call may be wrong. Germline-derived CDR1 and CDR2 are LNHDA and SQIVND (reference sequence). The CDR3 length is 16 residues.

V usage is TRBV7-8 and J usage is TRBJ1-2; 9 bases are a match to TRBD1. Germline values: CDR1 SGHVS, CDR2 FQNEAQ. V was clipped by 1 base and J by 5 bases; unmatched bases: 5. This CDR3 comprises 15 residues. CDR3 nucleotide sequence: TGTGCCAGCAGCTTAGTTGCGACAGGGGGTTATGGCTACACCTTC. Amino acid sequence: CASSLVATGGYGYTF. Full variable domain (outside the CDR3, taken from reference TRBV7-8 and TRBJ1-2): GAGVSQSPRYKVAKRGQDVALRCDPISGHVSLFWYQQALGQGPEFLTYFQNEAQLDKSGLPSDRFFAERPEGSVSTLKIQRTQQEDSAVYLCASSLVATGGYGYTFGSGTRLTVV.

With regard to this clonotype: One end of the junction does not line up with germline, which may come from a read error. V is TRBV12-3 or TRBV12-4 and J is TRBJ2-3, with 9 bases that match TRBD2. CDR3 length: 14 residues. CDR3 DNA sequence: TGTGCCAGCAGTCTCGGGACTAGCACAGATGCGCAGTATTTT. It codes for CASSLGTSTDAQYF.

This CDR3 reads CSAPRQGASYEQYF. CDR3 DNA sequence: TGCAGTGCTCCCCGTCAGGGGGCGTCCTACGAGCAGTACTTC. The rearrangement uses TRBV20-1 and TRBJ2-7; 8 positions agree with TRBD1. Trimming took 5 bases from V and 1 from J; bases not matched to a gene: 7. The germline V gene has CDR1 DFQATT and CDR2 SNEGSKA (reference sequence). There are 14 residues in the CDR3.

The genes are TRBV15 and TRBJ2-7; D not resolved. The DNA end favors TRBJ2-5, so the J call may be wrong. The germline gives CDR1 LNHNV, CDR2 YYDKDF (reference sequence). CDR3 length equals 14 residues. CDR3 nucleotides: TGTGCCACCAGCAAGGAACGCCCCCAAAGGACCCAGTACTTC. Translated, it gives CATSKERPQRTQYF.

This clonotype has a handful of counts. The chain has TRBV6-2 or TRBV6-3 and TRBJ1-5; 12 nucleotides agree with TRBD1. CDR3 size: 15 residues. J was trimmed by 3 bases and V by 6 bases; bases with no gene match: 3. Germline V CDR1 and CDR2: MNHEY, SVGEGT. The chain's CDR3 is CASRWDRGLNQPQHF. The CDR3 bases are TGTGCCAGCAGGTGGGACAGGGGGCTCAATCAGCCCCAGCATTTT.

This clonotype was detected only a few times. In DNA, the CDR3 is TGTGCCAGCAGCCAAGGGGGCCGAGGAGGGCCCTACGAGCAGTACTTC. Protein product: CASSQGGRGGPYEQYF. This chain links TRBV4-2 with TRBJ2-7; a weak D match, TRBD2 (6 bases). The germline gives CDR1 LGHNA, CDR2 YNFKEQ. Trimming cost V 1 base and J 2 bases, with 15 bases left between them. The CDR3 loop spans 16 amino acids.

This clonotype was seen just once. The rearrangement links TRBV29-1 to TRBJ2-3, with 10 bases matching TRBD2. CDR1 SQVTM and CDR2 ANQGSEA come from the germline V gene. The length of the CDR3 is 12 residues. J was trimmed by 6 bases and V by 7 bases; bases with no gene match: 4. In nucleotides, the CDR3 is TGCAGCGGTGGACTAGCGGCGGATACGCAGTATTTT. Translation: CSGGLAADTQYF.

The chain links TRBV12-3 or TRBV12-4 to TRBJ2-5; a possible D gene is TRBD2 (5 bases). V shed 0 bases and J shed 1 base, with 15 bases lying between them. The CDR3 is made up of 17 amino acids. CDR3 in amino acids: CASSLAFLDYSQETQYF. The CDR3 DNA reads TGTGCCAGCAGTTTAGCCTTCCTAGACTATTCCCAAGAGACCCAGTACTTC.

A remark on this clonotype: The missing conserved phenylalanine or tryptophan at the end of this CDR3 makes a read error likely. The V gene is TRBV7-9, the J gene TRBJ2-1; the D is unclear. Germline lookup yields CDR1 SEHNR and CDR2 FQNEAQ (reference sequence). Trimming removed 5 bases at V and 3 bases at J, with 11 bases between. This CDR3 spans 14 amino acids. The CDR3 DNA follows: TGTGCCAGCAGCCTAAAATCCGTCTACAATGAGCAGTTCGTC. This translates into CASSLKSVYNEQFV.

This chain joins TRBV7-6 and TRBJ2-5; 7 bases match TRBD1. Germline CDR1 reads SGHVS; CDR2 reads FNYEAQ. The CDR3 loop spans 14 amino acids. V lost 4 bases, J lost 1 base, and 3 bases stayed unmatched. CDR3 DNA sequence: TGTGCCAGCAGCTCCCAGGGGGTCCAAGAGACCCAGTACTTC. It translates to CASSSQGVQETQYF.

This clonotype came up a few times. The rearrangement joins TRBV7-9 to TRBJ2-1, with a tentative D call TRBD1 (5 bases). The CDR3 consists of 15 residues. The ends were cut back, 3 bases at V and 7 bases at J, with 16 bases in the middle. Germline assignment: CDR1 SEHNR and CDR2 FQNEAQ (reference sequence). CDR3 coding DNA: TGTGCCAGCAGCTTTTTCGCCTCGACAGCAAATGAGCAGTTCTTC. The encoded protein is CASSFFASTANEQFF.

This chain links TRBV10-3 with TRBJ2-1; a weak D match, TRBD2 (6 bases). V was cut by 3 bases and J by 6 bases, with 9 bases left in between. Germline V gene sequence: CDR1 ENHRY, CDR2 SYGVKD. There are 13 residues in the CDR3. The CDR3 DNA sequence: TGTGCCATCAGTGAAAGGACTACCAATGAGCAGTTCTTC. This translates into CAISERTTNEQFF.

This clonotype was seen a handful of times. The J gene is TRBJ2-3, the V gene TRBV20-1, with TRBD2 identical over 7 bases. In germline, CDR1 is DFQATT, CDR2 SNEGSKA (reference sequence). V shed 7 bases and J 3 bases; nucleotides not matched to a gene: 4. The CDR3 extends over 12 amino acids. This chain's CDR3 is CSGAGGTDTQYF. Here the CDR3 DNA reads TGCAGTGGGGCCGGGGGGACAGATACGCAGTATTTT.

The chain has TRBV13 and TRBJ2-7; 8 bases are shared with TRBD2. CDR3 size: 15 residues. Germline V gene sequence: CDR1 PRHDT, CDR2 FYEKMQ (reference sequence). J lost 7 bases, V lost 5 bases, and 13 bases had no gene match. The CDR3 protein is CASSPVSGGRREQYF. The CDR3 DNA sequence: TGTGCCAGCAGCCCCGTATCGGGAGGGAGGAGGGAGCAGTACTTC. Complete variable domain (other parts from reference TRBV13 and TRBJ2-7): AAGVIQSPRHLIKEKRETATLKCYPIPRHDTVYWYQQGPGQDPQFLISFYEKMQSDKGSIPDRFSAQQFSDYHSELNMSSLELGDSALYFCASSPVSGGRREQYFGPGTRLTVT.